Below are 28 T cell receptor beta chains sequenced from a single sample in a study of cytomegalovirus exposure and HLA in healthy donors. It was with 60 Vbeta and 13 Jbeta primers that the PCR ran. Data came from immunoSEQ multiplex PCR; TCRdb stores just in-frame clones and leaves some out. The sample consists of around 120,000 clones, roughly 80% of them appearing once. Sequenced: PBMCs. These receptors were collected from a man aged 45-65 years in good health and CMV-seronegative.

The chain combines TRBV4-2 with TRBJ1-2; 7 nucleotides align to TRBD1. CDR1 and CDR2 (germline): LGHNA, YNFKEQ. The CDR3 spans 13 residues. J lost 7 bases, V lost 4 bases, and 6 bases had no gene match. This CDR3 reads CASSPDRFVGYTF. The CDR3 DNA follows: TGTGCCAGCAGCCCGGACAGGTTCGTTGGCTACACCTTC.

This clone was counted only a few times. The chain has TRBV27 and TRBJ2-3; TRBD2 matches at 12 bases. CDR3 length: 18 residues. After removal of 3 bases from V and 4 bases from J, the junction contained 11 bases not matched to a gene. Looked up from germline, CDR1 is MNHEY and CDR2 is SMNVEV (reference sequence). The CDR3 is CASSFVLAGGPVSDTQYF. CDR3 coding DNA: TGTGCCAGCAGTTTCGTCCTAGCGGGGGGGCCGGTCTCAGATACGCAGTATTTT.

This chain connects TRBV5-1 to TRBJ2-5, with D tentatively TRBD1 (5 bases). V was pared by 1 base and J by 11 bases, with 15 bases between. The CDR3 is 13 amino acids. CDR1 is SGHRS and CDR2 is YFSETQ in the germline V gene. Written as DNA, the CDR3 is TGCGCCAGCAGCTTGAGTGGTATAGGGGATCAGTACTTC. Its translation: CASSLSGIGDQYF.

The V call is TRBV6-4, the J call TRBJ2-3, with no clear D. Looked up from germline, CDR1 is MRHNA and CDR2 is SNTAGT. The CDR3 totals 15 residues. Trimming cost V 2 bases and J 0 bases, with 9 bases left between them. The CDR3 sequence: CASSDPGQSTDTQYF. The CDR3 nucleotides read TGTGCCAGCAGTGACCCTGGGCAGAGCACAGATACGCAGTATTTT.

This chain links TRBV27 with TRBJ2-1; D may be TRBD2 (6 bases). Germline CDR1 and CDR2: MNHEY and SMNVEV (reference sequence). V was pared by 6 bases and J by 8 bases, with 11 bases between. CDR3 size: 12 residues. CDR3 region: CASRSSDYEQFF. As DNA, the CDR3 is TGTGCCAGCAGATCTAGCGACTATGAGCAGTTCTTC.

CDR3 region: CASSLIRHTANYGYTF. The CDR3 bases are TGTGCCAGCAGCTTAATTCGTCACACCGCTAACTATGGCTACACCTTC. The gene calls are TRBV7-3 and TRBJ1-2, with D hard to call. CDR3 length equals 16 residues. Germline V gives CDR1 SGHTA, CDR2 FQGTGA. Trimming removed 1 base at V and 0 bases at J, with 12 bases between.

The rearrangement links TRBV30 to TRBJ1-1, with 7 bases aligning to TRBD1. Germline lookup yields CDR1 GTSNPN and CDR2 SVGIG (reference sequence). CDR3 size: 13 residues. Trimming took 3 bases from V and 3 from J; bases not matched to a gene: 4. The CDR3 spells CAWSPDRDTEAFF. The CDR3 nucleotides are TGTGCCTGGAGCCCTGACAGGGACACTGAAGCTTTCTTT.

The chain uses TRBV27 and TRBJ1-5; D gene ambiguous. Germline V gene sequence: CDR1 MNHEY, CDR2 SMNVEV (reference sequence). The CDR3 extends over 13 amino acids. Trimming left V 6 bases short and J 9 bases short, with 15 bases between. The CDR3 reads CASSFAPLRPQHF. Here the CDR3 DNA reads TGTGCCAGCAGCTTTGCCCCCCTGCGGCCCCAGCATTTT.

This clone was detected once. J is TRBJ1-2 and V is TRBV28, with a tentative D call TRBD1 (5 bases). Deletions cut 4 bases from V and 2 bases from J, with 14 bases between. There are 15 residues in the CDR3. The germline gives CDR1 MDHEN, CDR2 SYDVKM. The CDR3 DNA is TGTGCCAGCAGTTCCACAGGCGTTATCAACTATGGCTACACCTTC. Protein sequence: CASSSTGVINYGYTF.

The J gene is TRBJ1-2, the V gene TRBV4-3; 11 bases match TRBD1. V trimming: 4 bases; J trimming: 6 bases; junction bases outside the gene matches: 7. The CDR3 is made up of 15 amino acids. Per the germline V gene, CDR1 is LGHNA and CDR2 is YSLEER. CDR3 in amino acids: CASSPGQGGLDGYTF. The CDR3, as DNA: TGCGCCAGCAGCCCGGGACAGGGGGGTCTGGATGGCTACACCTTC.

The chain joins TRBV13 to TRBJ2-3, with 10 bases that match TRBD2. The CDR3 loop spans 15 amino acids. Germline CDR1 and CDR2: PRHDT and FYEKMQ (reference sequence). Trimming removed 0 bases from V and 4 bases from J; junction bases left unmatched: 1. The CDR3 is CASSLGLAGADTQYF. DNA for the CDR3: TGTGCCAGCAGCTTAGGTCTAGCGGGAGCAGATACGCAGTATTTT. The full variable domain, its missing parts supplied by reference TRBV13 and TRBJ2-3, is AAGVIQSPRHLIKEKRETATLKCYPIPRHDTVYWYQQGPGQDPQFLISFYEKMQSDKGSIPDRFSAQQFSDYHSELNMSSLELGDSALYFCASSLGLAGADTQYFGPGTRLTVL.

This clone was observed a handful of times. The chain links TRBV4-2 to TRBJ2-7, with 12 bases aligning to TRBD2. J was trimmed by 3 bases and V by 0 bases; bases with no gene match: 6. Germline V gene data show CDR1 as LGHNA and CDR2 as YNFKEQ. There are 17 residues in the CDR3. The CDR3 is CASSQEGRTSGNYEQYF. In nucleotides, the CDR3 is TGTGCCAGCAGCCAAGAAGGGAGGACTAGCGGGAACTACGAGCAGTACTTC.

This sequence joins TRBV5-1 and TRBJ2-1; 12 positions agree with TRBD2. Trimming at V came to 1 base and at J to 5 bases, leaving 4 bases not matched to a gene. CDR1 is SGHRS and CDR2 is YFSETQ in the germline V gene. CDR3 length equals 16 residues. Here the CDR3 DNA reads TGCGCCAGCAGCTTGTCTAGCGGGAGGGCGAACAATGAGCAGTTCTTC. This gives the protein CASSLSSGRANNEQFF.

This chain joins TRBV7-2 and TRBJ1-1; possible D gene TRBD1, 5 bases. V dropped 6 bases and J dropped 2 bases, with 13 bases sitting between them. In germline, CDR1 is SGHTA, CDR2 FQGNSA. There are 14 residues in the CDR3. The DNA of the CDR3 is TGTGCCAGCAGTGGGGCAGGCATCAACACTGAAGCTTTCTTT. Its protein is CASSGAGINTEAFF.

The rearrangement links TRBV4-2 to TRBJ1-3, with a tentative D call TRBD1 (5 bases). This CDR3 comprises 18 residues. CDR1 and CDR2 (germline): LGHNA, YNFKEQ. V lost 3 bases, J lost 0 bases, and 18 bases lay in between. CDR3: CASSQAKGYEDSGNTIYF. The CDR3 nucleotides read TGTGCCAGCAGCCAGGCAAAGGGGTACGAAGACTCTGGAAACACCATATATTTT.

The J gene is TRBJ2-3, the V gene TRBV7-9; 7 bases map to TRBD1. Germline lookup yields CDR1 SEHNR and CDR2 FQNEAQ (reference sequence). The CDR3 extends over 15 amino acids. V was pared by 5 bases and J by 4 bases, with 9 bases of the junction left unmatched. This CDR3 is CASSPVQGVSDTQYF. The CDR3 coding sequence is TGTGCCAGCAGCCCAGTGCAGGGGGTATCAGATACGCAGTATTTT.

This chain connects TRBV7-3 to TRBJ2-2; D unclear. CDR3 length: 13 residues. Germline values: CDR1 SGHTA, CDR2 FQGTGA. The germline V and J ends were trimmed by 1 base and 6 bases, with 6 bases remaining between them. The CDR3 here is CASSLRSPGELFF. The CDR3 DNA is TGTGCCAGCAGCTTAAGAAGCCCCGGGGAGCTGTTTTTT. Looking up the rest from reference TRBV7-3 and TRBJ2-2 gives the full variable domain: GAGVSQTPSNKVTEKGKYVELRCDPISGHTALYWYRQSLGQGPEFLIYFQGTGAADDSGLPNDRFFAVRPEGSVSTLKIQRTERGDSAVYLCASSLRSPGELFFGEGSRLTVL.

This chain connects TRBV18 to TRBJ2-3, with 7 bases matching TRBD1. In germline, CDR1 is KGHSH, CDR2 LQKENI. The CDR3 contains 15 residues. Trimming cost V 5 bases and J 1 base; bases outside gene matches: 6. The CDR3: CASSSQGPGTDTQYF. CDR3 sequence (DNA): TGTGCCAGCTCATCACAGGGGCCAGGCACAGATACGCAGTATTTT.

In this sample, this clone turned up a few times. The chain recombines TRBV4-3 with TRBJ2-3, with 7 bases identical to TRBD1. Germline CDR1 is LGHNA and CDR2 is YSLEER. The CDR3 is made up of 15 amino acids. Trimming cost V 6 bases and J 0 bases; bases outside gene matches: 6. Here the CDR3 reads CASRGGASSTDTQYF. The CDR3 coding sequence is TGCGCCAGCAGAGGGGGCGCATCTAGCACAGATACGCAGTATTTT.

V is TRBV7-6 and J is TRBJ2-7; 7 nucleotides agree with TRBD1. Germline lookup yields CDR1 SGHVS and CDR2 FNYEAQ. The CDR3 runs 13 residues. The V and J ends lost 3 bases and 6 bases, in that order; junction bases with no gene match: 5. The CDR3 sequence is CASSLGGDSEQYF. As DNA, the CDR3 is TGTGCCAGCAGCTTGGGTGGGGACAGCGAGCAGTACTTC.

The chain employs TRBV5-1 and TRBJ2-4, with 9 bases lining up with TRBD1. Germline CDR1 reads SGHRS; CDR2 reads YFSETQ. After removal of 2 bases from V and 3 bases from J, the junction contained 9 bases not matched to a gene. CDR3 length: 17 residues. This CDR3 reads CASSLGQGLELKNIQYF. The CDR3 DNA reads as TGCGCCAGCAGCTTAGGACAGGGGCTGGAGCTCAAAAACATTCAGTACTTC.

The J gene is TRBJ1-2, the V gene TRBV16; no firm D call. The CDR3 totals 14 residues. The germline CDR1 and CDR2 sequences are KGHSY and FQNENV. The V gene lost 0 bases and the J gene lost 5 bases, with 10 bases spanning the gap. CDR3 nucleotide sequence: TGTGCCAGCAGCCAATCGCGAGGGCAGTATGGCTACACCTTC. Residues: CASSQSRGQYGYTF.

The rearrangement links TRBV28 to TRBJ1-1; no clear D gene. The CDR3 extends over 14 amino acids. From germline, CDR1 is MDHEN and CDR2 SYDVKM. Trimming stripped 7 bases from V and 2 bases from J, with 14 bases between. The CDR3 sequence: CASTVAQTNTEAFF. Written as DNA, the CDR3 is TGTGCCAGCACGGTTGCACAGACAAACACTGAAGCTTTCTTT.

This chain links TRBV7-2 with TRBJ1-2, with D possibly being TRBD1 (6 bases). Germline values: CDR1 SGHTA, CDR2 FQGNSA. Trimming cost V 5 bases and J 7 bases, with 20 bases left between them. There are 15 residues in the CDR3. This chain's CDR3 is CASSPGGSGASGYTF. The CDR3 DNA is TGTGCCAGCAGCCCGGGGGGTTCAGGGGCGAGTGGCTACACCTTC.

This sequence joins TRBV4-3 and TRBJ2-1, with 7 bases fitting TRBD2. J was trimmed by 4 bases and V by 2 bases; bases with no gene match: 5. The CDR3 runs to 15 residues. CDR1 LGHNA and CDR2 YSLEER come from the germline V gene. In nucleotides, the CDR3 is TGCGCCAGCAGCCAAAAAGGGACTACTTACAATGAGCAGTTCTTC. This codes for CASSQKGTTYNEQFF.

V and J are TRBV7-2 and TRBJ2-2; D might be TRBD2 (6 bases). The V end lost 0 bases, the J end lost 8 bases, and 13 bases lay between the germline ends. The length of the CDR3 is 15 residues. CDR1 and CDR2 (germline): SGHTA, FQGNSA. CDR3 residues: CASSLALAKTGELFF. DNA of the CDR3: TGTGCCAGCAGCTTAGCACTAGCCAAAACGGGGGAGCTGTTTTTT.

Turning to this clone: An end of the junction differs from the germline gene, which may be a read error. The rearrangement joins TRBV6-5 to TRBJ1-2; the D gene is possibly TRBD1 (6 bases). CDR1 MNHEY and CDR2 SVGAGI come from the germline V gene. CDR3 size: 13 residues. DNA of the CDR3: TGTGCCGTTCGCCCGGACAGCGATTATGGCTACCCCTTC. Protein product: CAVRPDSDYGYPF.

This clone was seen a single time. The chain carries TRBV7-2 and TRBJ2-1, with D possibly being TRBD2 (5 bases). CDR3 length equals 15 residues. CDR1 SGHTA and CDR2 FQGNSA come from the germline V gene. V lost 5 bases and J lost 5, with 16 bases in between. The CDR3, as DNA: TGTGCCAGCAGCCCCTGGGTAGCGCTGAACAATGAGCAGTTCTTC. This gives the protein CASSPWVALNNEQFF.